Listed here are 12 T cell receptor beta chains from one sample, sequenced in a study of Ad26.COV2.S vaccination and SARS-CoV-2 variants. The table came from immunoSEQ multiplex PCR; TCRdb's copy has only in-frame clones and leaves some out. This table holds 300,000 to 400,000 clones, about 90% found once. Here the sequenced sample was peripheral blood, taken after recovery from COVID-19. The receptors were sampled from a human donor who had recovered from COVID-19.

This chain links TRBV3-1 (or the pseudogene TRBV3-2) with TRBJ2-5; a weak D match, TRBD2 (7 bases). The CDR3 extends over 14 amino acids. Trimming took off 5 bases at V and 1 base at J, with 11 bases between the two ends. Germline loops: CDR1 LGHDT, CDR2 YNNKEL (reference sequence). CDR3 residues: CASSRGGAQETQYF. The CDR3 DNA reads as TGTGCCAGCAGCAGGGGGGGGGCCCAAGAGACCCAGTACTTC.

The V and J genes are TRBV7-9 and TRBJ2-1; the D gene is possibly TRBD2 (6 bases). From germline, CDR1 is SEHNR and CDR2 FQNEAQ (reference sequence). V gave up 8 bases and J gave up 8 bases, with 19 bases separating them. There are 14 residues in the CDR3. The CDR3 sequence: CASLRDLKADEQFF. The DNA of the CDR3 is TGTGCCAGCTTGCGGGACTTGAAGGCCGATGAGCAGTTCTTC.

The chain combines TRBV9 with TRBJ2-3; D gene ambiguous. Per germline, CDR1 SGDLS and CDR2 YYNGEE. The CDR3 spans 15 residues. The germline V and J ends were trimmed by 0 bases and 1 base, with 9 bases remaining between them. Here the CDR3 reads CASSVGGSGTDTQYF. As DNA, the CDR3 is TGTGCCAGCAGCGTAGGCGGTTCCGGCACAGATACGCAGTATTTT.

The V gene is TRBV12-3 or TRBV12-4, the J gene TRBJ1-1; D not certain. V was trimmed by 8 bases and J by 3 bases, leaving 7 bases between them. The CDR3 has 11 residues. Here the CDR3 DNA reads TGTGCCAGCCGATGGGACACTGAAGCTTTCTTT. Protein product: CASRWDTEAFF.

A single count supports this clone. This chain connects TRBV29-1 to TRBJ2-5; D is perhaps TRBD1 (5 bases). CDR3 length: 13 amino acids. The germline V gene has CDR1 SQVTM and CDR2 ANQGSEA. Between the trimmed V and J ends, which lost 3 bases and 4 bases, there was a span of 12 bases. The CDR3 bases are TGCAGCGTTGATCGCAGGGTGGGAGAGACCCAGTACTTC. Its protein is CSVDRRVGETQYF.

The gene calls are TRBV12-5 and TRBJ1-6, with 8 bases matching TRBD1. CDR3 length: 21 amino acids. Trimming cost V 0 bases and J 0 bases; bases outside gene matches: 13. The germline V gene encodes CDR1 LGHNT and CDR2 FRNRAP. CDR3 amino acids: CASGLVPRWAGGDSYNSPLHF. CDR3 coding DNA: TGTGCTAGTGGTTTGGTACCCAGGTGGGCAGGGGGCGACTCCTATAATTCACCCCTCCACTTT.

J is TRBJ2-5 and V is TRBV7-9; 8 bases are a match to TRBD2. This CDR3 has 13 amino acids. From germline, CDR1 is SEHNR and CDR2 FQNEAQ (reference sequence). The V gene end was trimmed by 7 bases and the J gene end by 5 bases; junction bases not matched to a gene: 6. In DNA, the CDR3 is TGTGCCAGCACCGGGGGGGGGCTGGAGACCCAGTACTTC. Its translation: CASTGGGLETQYF.

The chain uses TRBV7-9 and TRBJ1-1; the D is unclear. The CDR3 extends over 13 amino acids. From germline, CDR1 is SEHNR and CDR2 FQNEAQ (reference sequence). V gave up 1 base and J gave up 6 bases, with 9 bases separating them. In DNA, the CDR3 is TGTGCCAGCAGCTTAGAGTTGGTTTCTGAAGCTTTCTTT. As protein: CASSLELVSEAFF.

J is TRBJ2-7 and V is TRBV18; the match to TRBD2 covers 16 bases. The ends lost 5 bases at V and 4 bases at J; junction bases unmatched: 8. The CDR3 covers 17 residues. In germline, CDR1 is KGHSH, CDR2 LQKENI. In nucleotides, the CDR3 is TGTGCCAGCTCATATGGGACTAGCGGGAGGGCTCCTTACGAGCAGTACTTC. This codes for CASSYGTSGRAPYEQYF.

The CDR3 nucleotides read TGCGCCAGCACCTCCGGGACTAGCGGGGGGCTGGGGAAGACCCAGTACTTC. It codes for CASTSGTSGGLGKTQYF. V and J are TRBV10-2 and TRBJ2-5, with 15 bases matching TRBD2. CDR1 and CDR2 from the germline V gene are WSHSY and SAAADI. V gave up 7 bases and J gave up 6 bases; unmatched junction bases: 12. This CDR3 comprises 17 residues.

The J gene is TRBJ1-4, the V gene TRBV7-8; D is uncertain. V was clipped by 3 bases and J by 6 bases, with 8 bases between them. The CDR3 is made up of 13 amino acids. Germline-derived CDR1 and CDR2 are SGHVS and FQNEAQ. CDR3 sequence reads: CASSLGGHEKLFF. The CDR3 bases are TGTGCCAGCAGCTTGGGAGGCCATGAAAAACTGTTTTTT. The variable domain in full, completed from reference TRBV7-8 and TRBJ1-4, reads GAGVSQSPRYKVAKRGQDVALRCDPISGHVSLFWYQQALGQGPEFLTYFQNEAQLDKSGLPSDRFFAERPEGSVSTLKIQRTQQEDSAVYLCASSLGGHEKLFFGSGTQLSVL.

In this sample, this clone turned up once. V and J are TRBV27 and TRBJ2-1; D is possibly TRBD2 (5 bases). The CDR3 has 14 amino acids. V lost 5 bases and J lost 8, with 16 bases in between. The germline V gene encodes CDR1 MNHEY and CDR2 SMNVEV (reference sequence). CDR3 amino acids: CASSLREDGYEQFF. The CDR3 DNA reads TGTGCCAGCAGTCTCCGGGAAGATGGCTATGAGCAGTTCTTC.